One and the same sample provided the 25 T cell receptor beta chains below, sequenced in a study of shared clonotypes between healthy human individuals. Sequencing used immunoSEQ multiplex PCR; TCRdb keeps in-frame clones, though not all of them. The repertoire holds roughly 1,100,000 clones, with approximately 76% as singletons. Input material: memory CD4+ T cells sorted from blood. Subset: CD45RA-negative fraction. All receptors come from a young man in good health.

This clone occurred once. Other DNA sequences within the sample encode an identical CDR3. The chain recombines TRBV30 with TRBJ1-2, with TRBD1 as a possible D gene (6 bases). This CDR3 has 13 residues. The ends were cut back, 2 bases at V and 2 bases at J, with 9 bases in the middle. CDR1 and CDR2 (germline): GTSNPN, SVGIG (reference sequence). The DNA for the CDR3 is TGTGCCTGGAGTCAACAGGGCAACTATGGCTACACCTTC. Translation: CAWSQQGNYGYTF.

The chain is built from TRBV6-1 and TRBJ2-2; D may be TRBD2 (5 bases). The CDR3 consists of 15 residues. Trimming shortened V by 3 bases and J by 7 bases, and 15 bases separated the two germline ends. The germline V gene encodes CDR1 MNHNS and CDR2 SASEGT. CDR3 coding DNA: TGTGCCAGCAGTGATAATTGGACTGGGGTCGGGGAGCTGTTTTTT. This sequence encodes CASSDNWTGVGELFF.

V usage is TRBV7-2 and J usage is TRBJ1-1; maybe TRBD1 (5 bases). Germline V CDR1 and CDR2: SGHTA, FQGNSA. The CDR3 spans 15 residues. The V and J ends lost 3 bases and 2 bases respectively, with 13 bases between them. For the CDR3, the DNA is TGTGCCAGCAGCTTTCTCGGGACGGGAAACACTGAAGCTTTCTTT. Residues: CASSFLGTGNTEAFF.

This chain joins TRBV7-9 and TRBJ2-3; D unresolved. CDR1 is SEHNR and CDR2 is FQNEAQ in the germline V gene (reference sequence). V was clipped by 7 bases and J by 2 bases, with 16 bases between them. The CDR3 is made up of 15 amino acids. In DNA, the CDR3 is TGTGCCAGCACCCCTGGGGTTGCCTCCACAGATACGCAGTATTTT. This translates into CASTPGVASTDTQYF.

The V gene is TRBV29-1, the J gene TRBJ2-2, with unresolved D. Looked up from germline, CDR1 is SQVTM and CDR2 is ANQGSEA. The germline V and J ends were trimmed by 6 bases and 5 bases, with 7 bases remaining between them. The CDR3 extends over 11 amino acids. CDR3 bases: TGCAGCGTCGATGAGACCGGGGAGCTGTTTTTT. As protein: CSVDETGELFF.

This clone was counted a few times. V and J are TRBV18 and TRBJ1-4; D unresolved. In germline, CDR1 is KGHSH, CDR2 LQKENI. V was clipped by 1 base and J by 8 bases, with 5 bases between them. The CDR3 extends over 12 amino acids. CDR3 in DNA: TGTGCCAGCTCACCACGGGAGGAAAAACTGTTTTTT. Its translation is CASSPREEKLFF.

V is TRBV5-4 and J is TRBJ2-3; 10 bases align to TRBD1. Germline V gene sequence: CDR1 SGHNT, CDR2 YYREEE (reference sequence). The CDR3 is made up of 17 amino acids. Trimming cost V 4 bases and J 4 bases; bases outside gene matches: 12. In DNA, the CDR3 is TGTGCCAGCAGCACGGGACCGACAGGGGGCGCCGCAGATACGCAGTATTTT. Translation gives CASSTGPTGGAADTQYF.

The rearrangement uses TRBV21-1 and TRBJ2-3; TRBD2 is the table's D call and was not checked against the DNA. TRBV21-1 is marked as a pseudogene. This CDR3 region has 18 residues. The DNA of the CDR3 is TGTGCCAGCAGACCGACTAGCGGGAGGGTGGGCTCCACAGATACGCAGTATTTT. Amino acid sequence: CASRPTSGRVGSTDTQYF.

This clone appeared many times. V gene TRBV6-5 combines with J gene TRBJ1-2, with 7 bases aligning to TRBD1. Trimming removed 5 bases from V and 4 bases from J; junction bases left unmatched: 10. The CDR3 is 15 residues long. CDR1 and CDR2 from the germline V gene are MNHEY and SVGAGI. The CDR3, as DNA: TGTGCCAGCAGTAGCCAGGAGGGACAGCCCTATGGCTACACCTTC. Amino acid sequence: CASSSQEGQPYGYTF.

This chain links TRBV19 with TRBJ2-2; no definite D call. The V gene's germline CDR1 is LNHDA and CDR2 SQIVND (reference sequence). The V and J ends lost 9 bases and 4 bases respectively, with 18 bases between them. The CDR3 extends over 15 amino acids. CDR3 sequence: CASRIAPRSTGELFF. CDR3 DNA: TGTGCCAGCCGGATAGCCCCCCGAAGCACCGGGGAGCTGTTTTTT.

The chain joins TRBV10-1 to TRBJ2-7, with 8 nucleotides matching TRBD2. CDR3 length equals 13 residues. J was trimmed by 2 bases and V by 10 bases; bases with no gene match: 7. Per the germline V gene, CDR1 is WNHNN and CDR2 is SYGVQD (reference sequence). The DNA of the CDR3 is TGCGCCACCTCCCCCGGGGGGGCCTACGAGCAGTACTTC. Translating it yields CATSPGGAYEQYF.

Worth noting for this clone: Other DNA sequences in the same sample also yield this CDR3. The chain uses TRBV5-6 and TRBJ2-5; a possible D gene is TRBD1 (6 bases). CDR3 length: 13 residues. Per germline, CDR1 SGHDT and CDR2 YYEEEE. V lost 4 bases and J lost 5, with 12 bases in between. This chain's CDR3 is CASSPGGEETQYF. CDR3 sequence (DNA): TGTGCCAGCAGCCCTGGGGGCGAGGAGACCCAGTACTTC.

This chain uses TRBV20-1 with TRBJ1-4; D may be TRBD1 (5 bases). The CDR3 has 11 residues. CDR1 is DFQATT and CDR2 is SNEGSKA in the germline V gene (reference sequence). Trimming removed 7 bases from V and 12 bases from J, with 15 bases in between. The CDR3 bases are TGCAGTGTCGGGACTCTTGGGCAACTGTTTTTT. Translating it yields CSVGTLGQLFF.

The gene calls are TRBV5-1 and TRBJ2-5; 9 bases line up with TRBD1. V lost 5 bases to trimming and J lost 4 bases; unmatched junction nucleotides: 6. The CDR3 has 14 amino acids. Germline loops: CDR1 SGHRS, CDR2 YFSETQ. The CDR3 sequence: CASRDDRGVETQYF. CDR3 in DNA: TGCGCCAGCAGAGATGACAGGGGGGTAGAGACCCAGTACTTC.

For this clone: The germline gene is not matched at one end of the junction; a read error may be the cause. The CDR3 DNA sequence: TGTGCTAGCAGCTTAGGACTAGCGGGACCCTTAGGGGAGACCCAGTACTTC. This codes for CASSLGLAGPLGETQYF. The chain recombines TRBV7-7 with TRBJ2-5; 12 bases line up with TRBD2. CDR1 and CDR2 (germline): SSHAT, FNYEAQ (reference sequence). The CDR3 covers 17 residues.

This CDR3 reads CSVERQGGVKFF. The CDR3, as DNA: TGCAGCGTTGAAAGGCAGGGGGGAGTGAAATTCTTC. V is TRBV29-1 and J is TRBJ2-1; weak D call: TRBD1 (7 bases). This CDR3 contains 12 residues. Germline CDR1 and CDR2: SQVTM and ANQGSEA. V gave up 2 bases and J gave up 16 bases, with 18 bases separating them.

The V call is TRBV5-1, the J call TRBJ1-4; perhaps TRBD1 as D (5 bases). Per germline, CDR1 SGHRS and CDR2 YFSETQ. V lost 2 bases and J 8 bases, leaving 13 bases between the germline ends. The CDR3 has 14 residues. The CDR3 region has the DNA TGCGCCAGCAGCTTTTGGGACCCCCCCGAAAAACTGTTTTTT. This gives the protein CASSFWDPPEKLFF.

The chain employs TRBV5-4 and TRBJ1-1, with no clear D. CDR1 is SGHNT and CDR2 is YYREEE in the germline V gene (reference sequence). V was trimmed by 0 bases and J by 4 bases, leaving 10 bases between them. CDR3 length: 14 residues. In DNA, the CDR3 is TGTGCCAGCAGCTTGGCTAGGGCCCGCACTGAAGCTTTCTTT. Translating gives CASSLARARTEAFF.

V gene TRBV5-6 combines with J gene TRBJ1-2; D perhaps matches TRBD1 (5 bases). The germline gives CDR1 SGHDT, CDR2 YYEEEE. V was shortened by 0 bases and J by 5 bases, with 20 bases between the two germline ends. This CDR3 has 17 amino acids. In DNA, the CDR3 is TGTGCCAGCAGCTTGGACGGGGCGCGTCTTCTTGGGTATGGCTACACCTTC. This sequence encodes CASSLDGARLLGYGYTF.

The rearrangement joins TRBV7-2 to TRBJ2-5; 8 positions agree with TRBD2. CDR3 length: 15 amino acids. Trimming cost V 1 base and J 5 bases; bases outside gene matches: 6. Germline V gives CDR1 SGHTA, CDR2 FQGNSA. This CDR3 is CASSLGLAGRETQYF. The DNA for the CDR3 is TGTGCCAGCAGCTTAGGGCTAGCGGGCCGGGAGACCCAGTACTTC.

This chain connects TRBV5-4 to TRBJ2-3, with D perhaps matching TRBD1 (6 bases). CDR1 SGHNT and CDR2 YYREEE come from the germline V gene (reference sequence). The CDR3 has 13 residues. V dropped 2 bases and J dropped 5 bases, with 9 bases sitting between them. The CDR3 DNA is TGTGCCAGCAGCTTCCAGGGGAGAGATACGCAGTATTTT. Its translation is CASSFQGRDTQYF.

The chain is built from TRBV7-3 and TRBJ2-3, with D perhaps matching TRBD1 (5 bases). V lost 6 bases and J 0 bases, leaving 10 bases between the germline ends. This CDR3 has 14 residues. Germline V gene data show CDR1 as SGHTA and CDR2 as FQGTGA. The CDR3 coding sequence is TGTGCCAGCAGTCCTTCAGGGAGCACAGATACGCAGTATTTT. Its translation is CASSPSGSTDTQYF. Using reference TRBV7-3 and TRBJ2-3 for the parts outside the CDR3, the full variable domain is GAGVSQTPSNKVTEKGKYVELRCDPISGHTALYWYRQSLGQGPEFLIYFQGTGAADDSGLPNDRFFAVRPEGSVSTLKIQRTERGDSAVYLCASSPSGSTDTQYFGPGTRLTVL.

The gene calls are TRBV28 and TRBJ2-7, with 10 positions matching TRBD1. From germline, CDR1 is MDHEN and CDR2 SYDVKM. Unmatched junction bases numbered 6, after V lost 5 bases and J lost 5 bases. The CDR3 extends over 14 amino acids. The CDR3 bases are TGTGCCAGCAGTAGCCGGGACAGGGGACACGAGCAGTACTTC. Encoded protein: CASSSRDRGHEQYF.

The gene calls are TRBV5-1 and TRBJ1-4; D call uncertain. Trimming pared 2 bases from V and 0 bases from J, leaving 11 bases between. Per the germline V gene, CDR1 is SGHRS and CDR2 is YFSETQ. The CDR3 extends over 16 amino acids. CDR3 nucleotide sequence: TGCGCCAGCAGCTTTTCGGAATATCCAACTAATGAAAAACTGTTTTTT. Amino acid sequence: CASSFSEYPTNEKLFF.

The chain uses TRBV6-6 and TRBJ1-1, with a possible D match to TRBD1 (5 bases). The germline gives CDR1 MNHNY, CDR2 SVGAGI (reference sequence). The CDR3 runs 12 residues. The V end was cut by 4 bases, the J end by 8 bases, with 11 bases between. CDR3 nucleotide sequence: TGTGCCAGCAGTTTACAGGTTAAGGAAGCTTTCTTT. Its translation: CASSLQVKEAFF.